The source of this T cell receptor (beta chain) is a study of blood T cells in healthy people across ages. Next came a second PCR, run for about 6 to 11 cycles, which used a sample-barcoded 5' primer along with a J-beta primer mix. A template-switch adaptor containing 12 random nucleotides labeled each cDNA molecule. TCRdb processed the 5' RACE reads anew with MiXCR; each CDR3 protein has one entry. The sample shows about 940,000 distinct CDR3 sequences, around 46% of them seen only once. Germline loops: CDR1 MNHEY, CDR2 SMNVEV (reference sequence). This CDR3 contains 12 residues. V lost 6 bases to trimming and J lost 6 bases, with 12 bases between them. Study-wide results and caveats: PBMCs that were unsorted prevented a conclusive naive versus antigen-experienced comparison. More naive CD4+ cells and higher diversity were found in long-lived than in aged donors. Naive T cell percentage showed a strong correlation with the diversity of TCR beta.

This clonotype was recorded at least ten times. Its target is not known. The sequenced sample was blood. The rearrangement joins TRBV27 to TRBJ2-7; no firm D call. This sequence was found in a man younger than 40 in good health. CDR3: CASRSEGREQYF. The CDR3 coding sequence is TGTGCCAGCAGGTCCGAAGGGCGCGAGCAGTACTTC.